Below, 21 T cell receptor beta chains from the same sample are listed, as sequenced in a study of cytomegalovirus exposure and HLA in healthy donors (dated by TCRdb to the late 2010s). The library relied on the immunoSEQ multiplex PCR assay. TCRdb took over this immuneACCESS table, retaining in-frame rearrangements with V and J assigned. Such tables are incomplete; in checked studies, under half of the missing clones stem from an unresolved V gene, and the remainder is unexplained. Within this sample are over 150,000 clones, with roughly four fifths of them counted one time only. The ten most abundant clones make up approximately 2.9% of the sample. The specimen was PBMCs. The receptors here all came from a woman aged 18 to 35 in good health and CMV-seropositive.

The J gene is TRBJ1-4, the V gene TRBV5-1, with 11 bases that match TRBD1. Trimming at V came to 2 bases and at J to 7 bases, leaving 1 base not matched to a gene. Germline V gene sequence: CDR1 SGHRS, CDR2 YFSETQ. The CDR3 has 14 residues. The CDR3 spells CASSFGQGAEKLFF. The CDR3 DNA reads as TGCGCCAGCAGCTTCGGACAGGGGGCTGAAAAACTGTTTTTT.

The rearrangement links TRBV14 to TRBJ2-7; 12 positions match TRBD1. Looked up from germline, CDR1 is SGHDN and CDR2 is FVKESK. With V trimmed by 2 bases and J by 4 bases, 12 bases remained unmatched. CDR3 length: 18 amino acids. In nucleotides, the CDR3 is TGTGCCAGCAGCCAAAGGGACCGGGACAGGGGGCGCGGGTACGAGCAGTACTTC. Its protein is CASSQRDRDRGRGYEQYF. Using reference TRBV14 and TRBJ2-7 for the parts outside the CDR3, the full variable domain is EAGVTQFPSHSVIEKGQTVTLRCDPISGHDNLYWYRRVMGKEIKFLLHFVKESKQDESGMPNNRFLAERTGGTYSTLKVQPAELEDSGVYFCASSQRDRDRGRGYEQYFGPGTRLTVT.

The genes are TRBV28 and TRBJ1-5; D call uncertain. Germline CDR1 MDHEN, CDR2 SYDVKM. This CDR3 contains 12 residues. Trimming pared 4 bases from V and 5 bases from J, leaving 6 bases between. This chain's CDR3 is CASSSGDQPQHF. The CDR3 bases are TGTGCCAGCAGTTCCGGGGATCAGCCCCAGCATTTT.

V gene TRBV12-5 combines with J gene TRBJ1-1; D is unresolved. The germline V and J ends were trimmed by 2 bases and 2 bases, with 9 bases remaining between them. Germline CDR1 and CDR2: LGHNT and FRNRAP. The CDR3 is made up of 14 amino acids. CDR3 nucleotide sequence: TGTGCTAGTGGTTTGTCCCCAGATAACACTGAAGCTTTCTTT. Translated, it gives CASGLSPDNTEAFF.

This chain joins TRBV2 and TRBJ1-1; D ambiguous. Germline V CDR1 and CDR2: SNHLY, FYNNEI. V was trimmed by 3 bases and J by 10 bases, leaving 9 bases between them. This CDR3 is built from 11 residues. The CDR3 sequence is CASSDFAGAFF. The CDR3 DNA reads TGTGCCAGCAGTGATTTTGCGGGAGCTTTCTTT. Full variable domain (rest looked up from reference TRBV2 and TRBJ1-1): EPEVTQTPSHQVTQMGQEVILRCVPISNHLYFYWYRQILGQKVEFLVSFYNNEISEKSEIFDDQFSVERPDGSNFTLKIRSTKLEDSAMYFCASSDFAGAFFGQGTRLTVV.

The chain employs TRBV2 and TRBJ2-1; no clear D. The length of the CDR3 is 13 residues. Looked up from germline, CDR1 is SNHLY and CDR2 is FYNNEI. V shed 6 bases and J shed 0 bases, with 6 bases lying between them. In DNA form, the CDR3 reads TGTGCCAGCAGGCAGTACTCCTACAATGAGCAGTTCTTC. The encoded protein is CASRQYSYNEQFF.

The gene calls are TRBV5-6 and TRBJ2-7, with D possibly TRBD1 on 5 matching bases. CDR1 and CDR2 (germline): SGHDT, YYEEEE. The CDR3 is 13 residues long. Trimming took 4 bases from V and 5 from J, leaving 13 bases between them. CDR3 in amino acids: CASSVGQGHEQYF. The DNA for the CDR3 is TGTGCCAGCAGCGTCGGACAAGGCCACGAGCAGTACTTC.

The V and J genes are TRBV19 and TRBJ2-7; unclear D gene. The CDR3 spans 14 residues. Trimming removed 3 bases at V and 2 bases at J, with 11 bases between. CDR1 is LNHDA and CDR2 is SQIVND in the germline V gene (reference sequence). CDR3 protein: CASSMGPGTYEQYF. CDR3 bases: TGTGCCAGTAGTATGGGCCCAGGAACCTACGAGCAGTACTTC.

This chain uses TRBV18 with TRBJ2-3, with 13 bases identical to TRBD2. V lost 4 bases, J lost 8 bases, and 6 bases stayed unmatched. CDR3 size: 15 residues. Looked up from germline, CDR1 is KGHSH and CDR2 is LQKENI. CDR3 coding DNA: TGTGCCAGCTCACGGACTAGCGGGGGAAGTGGTACGCAGTATTTT. Amino acids: CASSRTSGGSGTQYF. Complete variable domain (other parts from reference TRBV18 and TRBJ2-3): NAGVMQNPRHLVRRRGQEARLRCSPMKGHSHVYWYRQLPEEGLKFMVYLQKENIIDESGMPKERFSAEFPKEGPSILRIQQVVRGDSAAYFCASSRTSGGSGTQYFGPGTRLTVL.

This chain connects TRBV2 to TRBJ2-7, with TRBD2 identical over 10 bases. CDR1 is SNHLY, CDR2 FYNNEI, per germline. The CDR3 totals 13 residues. V shed 5 bases, J shed 4 bases, and the junction held 2 bases outside the gene matches. CDR3 in DNA: TGTGCCAGCAGTTCTAGCGGGAGTTACGAGCAGTACTTC. It yields the protein CASSSSGSYEQYF.

This clone was detected only once. This chain links TRBV13 with TRBJ1-5; 12 bases are shared with TRBD1. Germline assignment: CDR1 PRHDT and CDR2 FYEKMQ (reference sequence). Unmatched junction bases numbered 3, after V lost 0 bases and J lost 6 bases. This CDR3 is built from 16 residues. The CDR3 loop is CASSLGKGQGAQPQHF. The DNA for the CDR3 is TGTGCCAGCAGCTTAGGTAAGGGACAGGGGGCTCAGCCCCAGCATTTT.

This clone has more than one count but fewer than ten. The chain recombines TRBV2 with TRBJ1-4, with unresolved D. The CDR3 totals 13 residues. The ends were cut back, 6 bases at V and 1 base at J, with 6 bases in the middle. Germline CDR1 is SNHLY and CDR2 is FYNNEI. CDR3 in amino acids: CASRGGTNEKLFF. CDR3 DNA sequence: TGTGCCAGCAGAGGAGGAACTAATGAAAAACTGTTTTTT.

This clone was detected only a few times. The chain is built from TRBV11-3 and TRBJ2-1, with a weak D call TRBD2 (6 bases). Trimming took off 5 bases at V and 9 bases at J, with 14 bases between the two ends. Per the germline V gene, CDR1 is SGHNT and CDR2 is YENEEA. The CDR3 totals 13 residues. This CDR3 reads CASSVGGRGEQFF. The CDR3, as DNA: TGTGCCAGCAGCGTGGGAGGACGGGGTGAGCAGTTCTTC.

The chain recombines TRBV15 with TRBJ1-2; 8 bases align to TRBD1. CDR3 length equals 14 residues. Germline CDR1 LNHNV, CDR2 YYDKDF (reference sequence). J gave up 8 bases and V 3 bases, and 8 bases lay outside the gene matches. Here the CDR3 reads CATSSPGTGGGYTF. The CDR3 nucleotides are TGTGCCACCAGCAGCCCCGGGACAGGCGGAGGCTACACCTTC. The variable domain in full, completed from reference TRBV15 and TRBJ1-2, reads DAMVIQNPRYQVTQFGKPVTLSCSQTLNHNVMYWYQQKSSQAPKLLFHYYDKDFNNEADTPDNFQSRRPNTSFCFLDIRSPGLGDTAMYLCATSSPGTGGGYTFGSGTRLTVV.

The chain carries TRBV6-5 and TRBJ1-6; TRBD1 matches at 8 bases. Trimming at V came to 4 bases and at J to 6 bases, leaving 8 bases not matched to a gene. This CDR3 is built from 16 residues. Germline V gives CDR1 MNHEY, CDR2 SVGAGI. The CDR3 DNA reads TGTGCCAGCAGTTTCTCCTTTCAGGGGGCTAATTCACCCCTCCACTTT. This gives the protein CASSFSFQGANSPLHF.

The chain joins TRBV4-3 to TRBJ2-2, with TRBD1 as a possible D gene (6 bases). The CDR3 extends over 13 amino acids. Germline V lookup: CDR1 LGHNA, CDR2 YSLEER. The germline V and J ends were trimmed by 4 bases and 7 bases, with 10 bases remaining between them. The DNA of the CDR3 is TGCGCCAGCAGCCCCGGACAGTTCGGGGAGCTGTTTTTT. Protein product: CASSPGQFGELFF.

The chain couples TRBV5-1 to TRBJ2-7, with D uncertain. CDR1 and CDR2 from the germline V gene are SGHRS and YFSETQ. Deletions cut 0 bases from V and 2 bases from J, with 9 bases between. The CDR3 contains 14 residues. The chain's CDR3 is CASSLVQNTYEQYF. CDR3 bases: TGCGCCAGCAGCTTGGTACAGAACACCTACGAGCAGTACTTC.

V usage is TRBV2 and J usage is TRBJ2-5; no clear D. The CDR3 extends over 12 amino acids. The germline V gene has CDR1 SNHLY and CDR2 FYNNEI. Deletions cut 7 bases from V and 7 bases from J, with 13 bases between. The CDR3 is CASTQRKGTQYF. The CDR3 bases are TGTGCCAGCACGCAGCGCAAAGGGACCCAGTACTTC.

J is TRBJ1-5 and V is TRBV28; D is ambiguous. The CDR3 has 12 residues. The germline V gene encodes CDR1 MDHEN and CDR2 SYDVKM. The germline V and J ends were trimmed by 4 bases and 9 bases, with 10 bases remaining between them. CDR3 sequence: CASSSAGRPQHF. The CDR3 DNA is TGTGCCAGCAGTTCGGCGGGTCGGCCCCAGCATTTT.

This chain links TRBV7-7 with TRBJ2-1, with a possible D match to TRBD2 (7 bases). This CDR3 region has 15 residues. Germline CDR1 SSHAT, CDR2 FNYEAQ (reference sequence). V lost 4 bases and J lost 7, with 17 bases in between. CDR3 DNA sequence: TGTGCCAGCAGCTCCCGGGACGGGGGGCAAAATGAGCAGTTCTTC. It encodes CASSSRDGGQNEQFF.

The V call is TRBV5-5, the J call TRBJ1-2; D not certain. CDR3 length equals 12 residues. The V end was cut by 3 bases, the J end by 3 bases, with 6 bases between. Per germline, CDR1 SGHKS and CDR2 YYEKEE (reference sequence). The CDR3 bases are TGTGCCAGCAGCTGGGGAGACTATGGCTACACCTTC. It codes for CASSWGDYGYTF.